A selection of T cell receptor beta chains follows, all from one sample in a study of regulatory T cells in long-lasting Graves disease. TCRdb passed the multiplex PCR reads through MiXCR, listing each CDR3 protein once. The data contain more than 450,000 distinct CDR3 sequences, 12% of them singletons. Another study also made use of these data, one on T cells in Graves' hyperthyroidism and ophthalmopathy.

Sequences were derived from peripheral blood mononuclear cells (PBMCs), sampled at new diagnosis, from a patient treated with antithyroid drugs. Receptors originate from a young woman with Graves disease. Both conserved end residues are part of each CDR3. The D gene is left open where the match is weak. Size tells how often a clone was seen (once, few, many) or the class of an expanded clone, and some rows leave it out.

TRBV18	NA	TRBJ1-5	many	CASSQDIGNQPQHF	TGTGCCAGCTCTCAGGACATCGGCAATCAGCCCCAGCATTTT
TRBV7-3	NA	TRBJ2-1	NA	CASSADSAGEQFF	TGTGCCAGCAGCGCGGACAGTGCGGGTGAGCAGTTCTTC
TRBV7-9	NA	TRBJ1-3	NA	CASSSRVPSGNTIYF	TGTGCCAGCAGCTCGAGGGTCCCCTCTGGAAACACCATATATTTT
TRBV10-3	NA	TRBJ1-2	many	CALEPTANYGYTF	TGTGCCCTCGAACCCACAGCTAACTATGGCTACACCTTC
TRBV5-8	TRBD1	TRBJ2-5	NA	CASSSGTGQVRETQYF	TGTGCCAGCAGCTCCGGGACAGGGCAGGTTCGAGAGACCCAGTACTTC
TRBV2	NA	TRBJ2-7	many	CASSGAGAGAYEQYF	TGTGCCAGCAGTGGGGCTGGGGCAGGAGCCTACGAGCAGTACTTC
TRBV6-5	NA	TRBJ1-5	many	CASSYANPTRNQPQHF	TGTGCCAGCAGTTACGCCAATCCAACCAGAAATCAGCCCCAGCATTTT
TRBV7-3	TRBD2	TRBJ2-7	many	CASSLSERGFSYEQYF	TGTGCCAGCAGCTTAAGTGAGCGGGGTTTCTCCTACGAGCAGTACTTC
TRBV18	TRBD1	TRBJ2-1	NA	CASSPTGTGGNEQFF	TGTGCCAGCTCACCTACCGGGACAGGGGGCAATGAGCAGTTCTTC
TRBV7-9	NA	TRBJ1-2	NA	CASSILSAGSGYTF	TGTGCCAGCAGCATACTATCCGCGGGAAGTGGCTACACCTTC
TRBV29-1	TRBD1	TRBJ1-1	many	CSVQGVLMNTEAFF	TGCAGCGTACAGGGGGTGCTCATGAACACTGAAGCTTTCTTT
TRBV27	TRBD2	TRBJ2-7	NA	CASSSYGRIAGGPPYEQYF	TGTGCCAGCAGTTCATACGGAAGAATAGCGGGAGGGCCCCCCTACGAGCAGTACTTC
TRBV4-2	TRBD1	TRBJ1-1	many	CASSQEQGAGNTEAFF	TGTGCCAGCAGCCAAGAGCAGGGGGCAGGAAACACTGAAGCTTTCTTT
TRBV6-9	TRBD1	TRBJ1-2	many	CASSYGTDIYGYTF	TGTGCCAGCAGTTACGGGACAGATATCTATGGCTACACCTTC
TRBV11-2	TRBD2	TRBJ2-2	NA	CASSLQISGSGSTGELFF	TGTGCCAGCAGCTTACAGATTAGCGGGAGTGGGAGCACCGGGGAGCTGTTTTTT
TRBV28	NA	TRBJ1-6	many	CASSLRVPGTYNSPLHF	TGTGCCAGCAGTTTGCGGGTTCCAGGGACTTATAATTCACCCCTCCACTTT
TRBV6-5	NA	TRBJ2-7	NA	CASSYRPTYEQYF	TGTGCCAGCAGTTACCGACCAACCTACGAGCAGTACTTC
TRBV5-1	TRBD2	TRBJ2-1	many	CASSLRGLAGGGPYNEQFF	TGCGCCAGCAGCTTGAGAGGACTAGCGGGAGGTGGCCCCTACAATGAGCAGTTCTTC
TRBV11-2	NA	TRBJ1-1	many	CASSFGRLNTEAFF	TGTGCCAGCAGCTTCGGGCGGCTGAACACTGAAGCTTTCTTT
TRBV28	NA	TRBJ1-2	many	CASSLVVGNGYTF	TGTGCCAGCAGTTTGGTAGTCGGCAATGGCTACACCTTC
TRBV12-3/TRBV12-4	NA	TRBJ1-4	many	CASSLTSKLFF	TGTGCCAGCAGTTTAACCAGCAAACTGTTTTTT
TRBV19	NA	TRBJ2-7	few	CASRGAGPTGEQYF	TGTGCCAGTCGGGGTGCGGGCCCCACCGGTGAGCAGTACTTC
TRBV6-2/TRBV6-3	TRBD2	TRBJ2-1	many	CASGSSGKHEQFF	TGTGCCAGCGGATCTAGCGGGAAGCATGAGCAGTTCTTC
TRBV11-3	NA	TRBJ2-3	many	CASSPGEIRTDTQYF	TGTGCCAGCAGCCCTGGGGAAATAAGGACAGATACGCAGTATTTT
TRBV2	TRBD1	TRBJ2-3	many	CASSGPRTGSTDTQYF	TGTGCCAGCAGTGGCCCTAGGACAGGGAGCACAGATACGCAGTATTTT
TRBV5-1	TRBD1	TRBJ1-2	few	CASSPSGTVPNYGYTF	TGCGCCAGCAGCCCCTCCGGGACAGTCCCTAACTATGGCTACACCTTC